This TCR beta chain derives from a study of blood T cells in healthy people across ages. Study results and limitations: Measured against age, TCR beta diversity per million T cells decreased in a roughly linear manner.

The second PCR ran roughly 7 to 12 cycles with a sample-barcoded 5' primer and J-beta primers. TCRdb analysed the 5' RACE reads with MiXCR anew, one entry per CDR3 protein. This table has over 300,000 distinct CDR3 sequences, approximately 47% appearing once. Peripheral blood from each donor was collected in a volume of about 10 milliliters. Every sample had a minimum of 6.5 million PBMCs isolated. Concerning this clonotype itself: Its antigen remains unknown.

V lost 2 bases and J lost 3, with 7 bases in between. Germline V gene data show CDR1 as GTSNPN and CDR2 as SVGIG (reference sequence). The CDR3 covers 13 residues. The receptor's source is a man in his sixties in good health. The chain links TRBV30 to TRBJ1-4; D remains unclear. Specimen: blood. The CDR3 region has the DNA TGTGCCTGGAGTACGGGCCCTAATGAAAAACTGTTTTTT. Its protein is CAWSTGPNEKLFF.